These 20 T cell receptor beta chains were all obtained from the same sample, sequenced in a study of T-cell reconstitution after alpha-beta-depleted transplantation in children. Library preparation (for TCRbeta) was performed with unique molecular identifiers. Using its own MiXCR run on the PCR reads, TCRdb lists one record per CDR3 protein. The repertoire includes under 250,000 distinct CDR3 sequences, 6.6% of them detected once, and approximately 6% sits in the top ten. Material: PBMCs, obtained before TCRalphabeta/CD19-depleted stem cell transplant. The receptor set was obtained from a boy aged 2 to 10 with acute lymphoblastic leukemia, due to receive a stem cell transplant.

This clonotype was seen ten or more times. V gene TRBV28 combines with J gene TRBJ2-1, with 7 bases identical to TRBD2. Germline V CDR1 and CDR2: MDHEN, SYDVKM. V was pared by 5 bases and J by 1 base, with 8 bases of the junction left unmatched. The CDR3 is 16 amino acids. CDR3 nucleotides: TGTGCCAGCAGTCCCAGAGCGGGAAGGTCCTACAATGAGCAGTTCTTC. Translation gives CASSPRAGRSYNEQFF.

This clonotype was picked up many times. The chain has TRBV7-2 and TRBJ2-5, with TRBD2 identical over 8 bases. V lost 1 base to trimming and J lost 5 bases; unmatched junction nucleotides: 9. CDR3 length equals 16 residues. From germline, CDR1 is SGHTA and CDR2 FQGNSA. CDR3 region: CASSLGTWREVETQYF. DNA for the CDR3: TGTGCCAGCAGCTTAGGGACCTGGCGGGAGGTGGAGACCCAGTACTTC.

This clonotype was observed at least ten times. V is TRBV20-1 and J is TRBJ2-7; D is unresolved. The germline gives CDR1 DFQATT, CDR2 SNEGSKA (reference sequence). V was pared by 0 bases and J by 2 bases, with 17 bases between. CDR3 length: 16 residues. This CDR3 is CSARDLEAQAAYEQYF. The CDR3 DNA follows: TGCAGTGCTAGAGATCTCGAGGCCCAGGCAGCCTACGAGCAGTACTTC.

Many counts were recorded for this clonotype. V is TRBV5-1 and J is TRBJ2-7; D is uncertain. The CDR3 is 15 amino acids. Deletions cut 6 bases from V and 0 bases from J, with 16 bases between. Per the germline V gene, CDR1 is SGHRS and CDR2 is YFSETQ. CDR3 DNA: TGCGCCAGCACGCCCCAAGGATCATTCTCCTACGAGCAGTACTTC. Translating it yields CASTPQGSFSYEQYF.

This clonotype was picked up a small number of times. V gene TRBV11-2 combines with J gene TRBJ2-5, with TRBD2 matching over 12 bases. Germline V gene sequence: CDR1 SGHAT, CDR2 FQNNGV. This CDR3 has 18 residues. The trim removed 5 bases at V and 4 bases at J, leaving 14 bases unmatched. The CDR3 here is CASSPSLTSGSFGETQYF. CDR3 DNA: TGTGCCAGCAGCCCCAGCCTGACTAGCGGGAGTTTCGGAGAGACCCAGTACTTC.

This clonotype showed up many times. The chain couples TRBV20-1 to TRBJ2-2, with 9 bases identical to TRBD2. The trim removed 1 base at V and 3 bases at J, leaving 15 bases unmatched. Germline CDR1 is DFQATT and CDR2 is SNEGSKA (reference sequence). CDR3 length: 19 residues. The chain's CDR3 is CSARGNLGSGSWYTGELFF. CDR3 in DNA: TGCAGTGCTAGAGGCAACCTCGGTAGCGGGAGTTGGTACACCGGGGAGCTGTTTTTT.

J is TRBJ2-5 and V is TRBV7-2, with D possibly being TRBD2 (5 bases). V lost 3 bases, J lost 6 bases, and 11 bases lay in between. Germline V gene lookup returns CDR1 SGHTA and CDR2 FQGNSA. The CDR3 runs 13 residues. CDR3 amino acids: CASSLRAGQTQYF. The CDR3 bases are TGTGCCAGCAGCTTGCGGGCGGGCCAGACCCAGTACTTC.

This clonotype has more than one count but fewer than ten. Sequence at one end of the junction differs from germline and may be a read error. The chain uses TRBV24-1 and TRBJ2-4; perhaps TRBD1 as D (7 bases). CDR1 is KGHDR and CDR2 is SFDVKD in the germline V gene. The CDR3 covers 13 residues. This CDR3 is CATSDFGGGDFNF. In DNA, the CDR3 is TGTGCCACCAGTGATTTCGGAGGGGGCGATTTTAACTTC.

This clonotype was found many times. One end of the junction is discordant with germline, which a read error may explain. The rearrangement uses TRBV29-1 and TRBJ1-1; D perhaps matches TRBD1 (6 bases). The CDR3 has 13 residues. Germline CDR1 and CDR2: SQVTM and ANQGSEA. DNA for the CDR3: TGCAGCGTTGCCGGGGGGCTGAACAGTGAAGCTTTCTTT. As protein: CSVAGGLNSEAFF.

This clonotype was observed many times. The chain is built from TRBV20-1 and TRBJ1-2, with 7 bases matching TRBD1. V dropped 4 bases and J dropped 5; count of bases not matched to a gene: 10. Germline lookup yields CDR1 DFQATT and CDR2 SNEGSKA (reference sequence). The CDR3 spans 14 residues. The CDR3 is CSAILGGQRYGYTF. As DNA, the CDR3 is TGCAGTGCTATCCTAGGGGGCCAGAGGTATGGCTACACCTTC.

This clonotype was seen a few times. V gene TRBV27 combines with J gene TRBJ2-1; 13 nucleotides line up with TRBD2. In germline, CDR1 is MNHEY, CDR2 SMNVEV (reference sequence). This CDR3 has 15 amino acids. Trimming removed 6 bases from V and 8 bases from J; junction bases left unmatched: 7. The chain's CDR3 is CASRQGLAGIYEQFF. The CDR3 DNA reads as TGTGCCAGCAGGCAGGGACTAGCGGGGATCTATGAGCAGTTCTTC.

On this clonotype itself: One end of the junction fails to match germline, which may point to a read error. This CDR3 is CASSPGLEQLF. CDR3 in DNA: TGTGCCAGCAGCCCGGGACTAGAGCAGCTCTTC. This chain connects TRBV9 to TRBJ2-1; 8 bases map to TRBD2. Germline V gene data show CDR1 as SGDLS and CDR2 as YYNGEE. CDR3 length: 11 residues.

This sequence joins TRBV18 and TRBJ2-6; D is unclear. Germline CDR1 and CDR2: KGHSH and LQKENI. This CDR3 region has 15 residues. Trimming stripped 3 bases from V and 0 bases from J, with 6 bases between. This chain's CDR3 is CASSPRNSGANVLTF. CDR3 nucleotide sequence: TGTGCCAGCTCACCGCGAAACTCTGGGGCCAACGTCCTGACTTTC.

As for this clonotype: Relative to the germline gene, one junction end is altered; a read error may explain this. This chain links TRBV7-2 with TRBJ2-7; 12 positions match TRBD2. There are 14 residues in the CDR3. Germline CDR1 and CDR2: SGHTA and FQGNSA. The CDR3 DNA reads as TGTGCCAGCAGCCTAGCGGGAGGGCCGGGAGAGCAGTACTTC. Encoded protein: CASSLAGGPGEQYF.

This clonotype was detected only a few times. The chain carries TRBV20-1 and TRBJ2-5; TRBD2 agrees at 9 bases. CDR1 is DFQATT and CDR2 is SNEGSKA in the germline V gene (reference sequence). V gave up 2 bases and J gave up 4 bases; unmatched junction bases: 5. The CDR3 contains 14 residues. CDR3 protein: CSARYSGGRETQYF. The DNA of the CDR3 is TGCAGTGCTAGATATAGCGGGGGAAGAGAGACCCAGTACTTC.

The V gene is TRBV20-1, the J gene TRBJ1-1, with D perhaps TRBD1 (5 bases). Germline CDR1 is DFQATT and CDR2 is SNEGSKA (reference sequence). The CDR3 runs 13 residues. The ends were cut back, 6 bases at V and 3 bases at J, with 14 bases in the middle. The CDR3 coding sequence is TGCAGTGCCCCACGGGTGGGGGACACTGAAGCTTTCTTT. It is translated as CSAPRVGDTEAFF.

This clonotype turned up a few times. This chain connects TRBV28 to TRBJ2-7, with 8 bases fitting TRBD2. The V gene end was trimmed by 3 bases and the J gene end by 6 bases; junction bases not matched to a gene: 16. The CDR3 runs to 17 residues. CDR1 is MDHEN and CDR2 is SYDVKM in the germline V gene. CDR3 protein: CASSFLESGRLKSEQYF. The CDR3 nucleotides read TGTGCCAGCAGTTTCCTCGAAAGCGGGAGACTTAAAAGCGAGCAGTACTTC.

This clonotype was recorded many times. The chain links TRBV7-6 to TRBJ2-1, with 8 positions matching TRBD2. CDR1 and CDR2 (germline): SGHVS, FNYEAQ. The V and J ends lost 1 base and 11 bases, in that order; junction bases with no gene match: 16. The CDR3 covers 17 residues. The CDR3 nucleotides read TGTGCCAGCAGCTTAGACGACCCAACCGGGACTAGGAATAAGCAGTTCTTC. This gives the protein CASSLDDPTGTRNKQFF.

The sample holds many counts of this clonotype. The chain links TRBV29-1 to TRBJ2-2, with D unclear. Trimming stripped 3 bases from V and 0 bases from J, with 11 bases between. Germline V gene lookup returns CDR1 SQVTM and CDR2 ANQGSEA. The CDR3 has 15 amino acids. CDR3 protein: CSVERRDPNTGELFF. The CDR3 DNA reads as TGCAGCGTTGAGCGTAGGGATCCGAACACCGGGGAGCTGTTTTTT.

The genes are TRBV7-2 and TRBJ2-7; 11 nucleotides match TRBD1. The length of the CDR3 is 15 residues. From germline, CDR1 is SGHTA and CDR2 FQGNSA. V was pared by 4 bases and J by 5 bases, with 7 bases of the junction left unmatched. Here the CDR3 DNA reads TGTGCCAGCAGCTCGGGACAGGGGGGTATCGACGAGCAGTACTTC. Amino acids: CASSSGQGGIDEQYF.